This is a list of T cell receptor beta chains from one sample in a study of read filtering for tumor transcriptome and immune sequencing. Each CDR3 protein is one row after TCRdb ran MiXCR on the reads. The table has 42,000 or so distinct CDR3 sequences, around an eighth seen once. Sequencing was done on a sample of a population of CD138-negative cells sorted from bone marrow. The source of these receptors is a donor over 35 with multiple myeloma. The CDR3 runs from the conserved cysteine through the conserved F or W. A D gene is named only where the DNA matches it firmly. Clone size is given as once, few, many or a size class.

clone_size	v_call	cdr3_length	d_call	j_call	cdr3_nt	cdr3_aa
many	TRBV5-1	15	TRBD2	TRBJ2-7	TGCGCCAGCAGGCCAGTGACTAGCGGGAGATACGAGCAGTACTTC	CASRPVTSGRYEQYF
many	TRBV20-1	13	NA	TRBJ2-5	TGCAGTGCTTTAACTCGGACGGGAGAGACCCAGTACTTC	CSALTRTGETQYF
many	TRBV2	15	TRBD1	TRBJ1-5	TGTGCCAGCAGTGGAGGGACAGGGAACAATCAGCCCCAGCATTTT	CASSGGTGNNQPQHF
many	TRBV7-9	12	NA	TRBJ1-1	TGTGCCAGCAGCTTAGGTGGCAGTGCTGGGGAATTT	CASSLGGSAGEF
many	TRBV20-1	14	TRBD2	TRBJ2-1	TGCAGTGCCCTAGCGGGAGGGGCCTACAATGAGCAGTTCTTC	CSALAGGAYNEQFF
medium-sized	TRBV29-1	11	NA	TRBJ2-1	TGCAGCGTTGAAGGCTACAATGAGCAGTTCTTC	CSVEGYNEQFF
many	TRBV6-1	15	TRBD1	TRBJ1-5	TGTGCCAGCAGTGACCGGACAGGGGGCGATCAGCCCCAGCATTTT	CASSDRTGGDQPQHF
few	TRBV10-3	12	TRBD1	TRBJ2-1	TGTGCCATCAGCCCGACAGGGGGCGAGCAGTTCTTC	CAISPTGGEQFF
many	TRBV6-5	14	NA	TRBJ2-3	TGTGCCAGCAGAGTGGGACTTAGCACAGATACGCAGTATTTT	CASRVGLSTDTQYF
many	TRBV5-1	14	NA	TRBJ2-7	TGCGCCAGCAGCTTGGAGGGGGGCCCCTACGAGCAGTACTTC	CASSLEGGPYEQYF